Given below is one T cell receptor beta chain in context. A read error may produce the germline difference seen at one junction end. These data belong to a study of OX40 agonist ivuxolimab in advanced cancers. Germline loops: CDR1 SGHVS, CDR2 FQNEAQ. This CDR3 is built from 12 residues. Clones were read by immunoSEQ multiplex PCR, and TCRdb kept only the in-frame ones, dropping some. The profile shows over 45,000 clones, 93% of them singletons. This TCR was sampled from an adult with an advanced solid tumor such as melanoma, head and neck, liver or kidney cancer. Sequenced material: CD4+ or CD8+ T cells sorted from blood, taken in a trial of the OX40 agonist ivuxolimab. This chain joins TRBV7-8 and TRBJ2-7; no firm D call. The chain's CDR3 is CASSPGSNEQYF. For the CDR3, the DNA is TGTGCCAGCAGCCCCGGCTCCAACGAGCAGTACTTC.